Following are 13 T cell receptor beta chains from one sample sequenced in a study of blood T cell repertoires in COVID-19. Measured with immunoSEQ multiplex PCR; TCRdb has only the in-frame clones, and not every one. Among roughly 86,000 clones listed, approximately 86% were seen once. The sample was peripheral blood. All receptors derive from a woman aged 80 or over with COVID-19, enrolled during active disease.

This clone was seen a few times. The chain employs TRBV3-1 (or the pseudogene TRBV3-2) and TRBJ1-5; D ambiguous. V gave up 1 base and J gave up 6 bases, with 10 bases separating them. Germline CDR1 and CDR2: LGHDT and YNNKEL (reference sequence). This CDR3 comprises 14 residues. In nucleotides, the CDR3 is TGTGCCAGCAGCCAAGGGGGAGGCGGTCAGCCCCAGCATTTT. It is translated as CASSQGGGGQPQHF.

The chain carries TRBV29-1 and TRBJ1-1; D is uncertain. Germline V lookup: CDR1 SQVTM, CDR2 ANQGSEA. Trimming removed 2 bases from V and 1 base from J, with 5 bases in between. This CDR3 spans 12 amino acids. CDR3 sequence reads: CSVEPSNTEAFF. For the CDR3, the DNA is TGCAGCGTTGAACCTTCGAACACTGAAGCTTTCTTT.

This sequence joins TRBV7-9 and TRBJ2-2; 7 bases line up with TRBD2. CDR1 and CDR2 from the germline V gene are SEHNR and FQNEAQ (reference sequence). J was trimmed by 3 bases and V by 3 bases; bases with no gene match: 10. This CDR3 is built from 17 residues. The CDR3 DNA sequence: TGTGCCAGCAGCTTCCCGGGAGGCAGGGTCGACACCGGGGAGCTGTTTTTT. This translates into CASSFPGGRVDTGELFF.

The chain combines TRBV5-1 with TRBJ2-1; TRBD2 might be the D (5 bases). Trimming removed 0 bases from V and 12 bases from J, with 10 bases in between. Germline CDR1 is SGHRS and CDR2 is YFSETQ. The length of the CDR3 is 12 residues. The CDR3 DNA is TGCGCCAGCAGCTTGGAAAATGGGAGGCAGTTCTTC. It translates to CASSLENGRQFF.

The chain couples TRBV19 to TRBJ2-1; TRBD1 matches 11 bases. This CDR3 is 16 amino acids long. CDR1 is LNHDA and CDR2 is SQIVND in the germline V gene (reference sequence). V was pared by 1 base and J by 7 bases, with 6 bases of the junction left unmatched. For the CDR3, the DNA is TGTGCCAGTAGTATAGTGGGACAGGGGGGAAGAAATGAGCAGTTCTTC. Protein product: CASSIVGQGGRNEQFF.

The chain's CDR3 is CASSQAFLRREDGEQYF. The CDR3 DNA is TGTGCCAGCAGCCAAGCCTTCCTTCGGCGGGAGGATGGCGAGCAGTACTTC. The chain couples TRBV3-1 (or the pseudogene TRBV3-2) to TRBJ2-7; 8 bases are shared with TRBD2. After removal of 1 base from V and 6 bases from J, the junction contained 14 bases not matched to a gene. Germline V lookup: CDR1 LGHDT, CDR2 YNNKEL (reference sequence). The CDR3 length is 17 residues.

The CDR3 region has the DNA TGTGCCAGCAGCTTAGGACGGGGGACAGGGAGATACAATGAGCAGTTCTTC. Encoded protein: CASSLGRGTGRYNEQFF. This chain joins TRBV7-2 and TRBJ2-1; TRBD1 aligns across 9 bases. CDR3 size: 17 residues. V shed 1 base, J shed 4 bases, and the junction held 8 bases outside the gene matches. Germline V gene data show CDR1 as SGHTA and CDR2 as FQGNSA.

The rearrangement joins TRBV6-6 to TRBJ2-7; 11 nucleotides match TRBD1. Germline V gene lookup returns CDR1 MNHNY and CDR2 SVGAGI (reference sequence). The CDR3 loop spans 15 amino acids. V dropped 5 bases and J dropped 3; count of bases not matched to a gene: 6. DNA for the CDR3: TGTGCCAGCAGTCCACCCGGGACAGGGGGCTACGAGCAGTACTTC. Amino acids: CASSPPGTGGYEQYF.

This chain connects TRBV6-6 to TRBJ2-7, with 9 bases fitting TRBD1. The CDR3 runs to 15 residues. CDR1 is MNHNY and CDR2 is SVGAGI in the germline V gene (reference sequence). After removal of 2 bases from V and 4 bases from J, the junction contained 6 bases not matched to a gene. The CDR3 DNA follows: TGTGCCAGCAGTTACCCCGGGACAGGGAGATACGAGCAGTACTTC. Protein product: CASSYPGTGRYEQYF.

A few counts support this clone. The CDR3 loop is CASFLAGAGELFF. The CDR3 nucleotides are TGCGCCAGCTTTCTCGCCGGGGCCGGGGAGCTGTTTTTT. This rearrangement joins TRBV5-1 to TRBJ2-2; possibly TRBD2 for D (5 bases). This CDR3 contains 13 residues. Germline assignment: CDR1 SGHRS and CDR2 YFSETQ. The V and J ends lost 7 bases and 6 bases respectively, with 13 bases between them. The full variable domain, rest sourced from reference TRBV5-1 and TRBJ2-2, is KAGVTQTPRYLIKTRGQQVTLSCSPISGHRSVSWYQQTPGQGLQFLFEYFSETQRNKGNFPGRFSGRQFSNSRSEMNVSTLELGDSALYLCASFLAGAGELFFGEGSRLTVL.

This chain uses TRBV5-1 with TRBJ2-7; 7 nucleotides line up with TRBD2. This CDR3 contains 15 residues. Germline V gene data show CDR1 as SGHRS and CDR2 as YFSETQ. The trim removed 5 bases at V and 0 bases at J, leaving 8 bases unmatched. CDR3 protein: CASSRAWGGSYEQYF. In DNA, the CDR3 is TGCGCCAGCAGTCGGGCTTGGGGGGGCTCCTACGAGCAGTACTTC.

This chain uses TRBV6-5 with TRBJ2-3, with TRBD1 matching over 7 bases. Germline V gene sequence: CDR1 MNHEY, CDR2 SVGAGI. Trimming took 5 bases from V and 2 from J; bases not matched to a gene: 4. The CDR3 extends over 14 amino acids. The CDR3, as DNA: TGTGCCAGCAGTATTGACAGGGCCACAGATACGCAGTATTTT. As protein: CASSIDRATDTQYF.

The chain joins TRBV24-1 to TRBJ2-3, with 12 bases fitting TRBD1. Germline CDR1 and CDR2: KGHDR and SFDVKD. Unmatched junction bases numbered 8, after V lost 7 bases and J lost 7 bases. CDR3 length equals 15 residues. The CDR3 nucleotides read TGTGCCACCAGGGCCGGGACAGGGGGCCCGAATACGCAGTATTTT. The encoded protein is CATRAGTGGPNTQYF.